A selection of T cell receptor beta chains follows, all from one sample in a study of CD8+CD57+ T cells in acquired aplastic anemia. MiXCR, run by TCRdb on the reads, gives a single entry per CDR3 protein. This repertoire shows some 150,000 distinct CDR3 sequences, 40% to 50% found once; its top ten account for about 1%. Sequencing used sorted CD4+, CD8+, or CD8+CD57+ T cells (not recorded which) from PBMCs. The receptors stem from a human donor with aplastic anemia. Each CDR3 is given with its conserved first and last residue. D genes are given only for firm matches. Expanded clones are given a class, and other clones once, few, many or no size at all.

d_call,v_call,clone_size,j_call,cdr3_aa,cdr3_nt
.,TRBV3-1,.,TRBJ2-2,CASSQEVSGATGELFF,TGTGCCAGCAGCCAAGAGGTCTCAGGGGCCACCGGGGAGCTGTTTTTT
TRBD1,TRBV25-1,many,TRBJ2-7,CARPTPGGYEQYF,TGTGCCAGACCCACGCCAGGGGGCTACGAGCAGTACTTC
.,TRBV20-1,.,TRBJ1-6,CSATPDTSSYNSPLHF,TGCAGTGCTACTCCGGACACGAGCTCCTATAATTCACCCCTCCACTTT
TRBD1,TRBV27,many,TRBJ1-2,CASSSTGRGGYTF,TGTGCCAGCAGTTCGACAGGGAGAGGTGGCTACACCTTC
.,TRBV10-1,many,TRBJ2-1,CASSSSGNEQFF,TGCGCCAGCAGTTCCAGCGGCAATGAGCAGTTCTTC
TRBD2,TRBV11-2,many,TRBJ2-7,CASSLGVSGAARHYEQYF,TGTGCCAGCAGCTTAGGGGTTAGCGGGGCCGCTAGACACTACGAGCAGTACTTC
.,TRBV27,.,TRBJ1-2,CASSPDGRQGYTF,TGTGCCAGCAGTCCCGATGGGCGTCAGGGCTACACCTTC
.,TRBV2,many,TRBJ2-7,CASSESPPLEQYF,TGTGCCAGCAGTGAATCTCCCCCCTTGGAGCAGTACTTC
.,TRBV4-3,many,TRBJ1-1,CASSQDLRVTEAFF,TGCGCCAGCAGCCAAGATCTAAGGGTTACTGAAGCTTTCTTT
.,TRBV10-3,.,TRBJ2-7,CAIGTSPYEQYF,TGTGCCATTGGGACAAGCCCCTACGAGCAGTACTTC
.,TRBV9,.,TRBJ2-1,CASSPLTISYNEQFF,TGTGCCAGCAGCCCATTGACTATATCCTACAATGAGCAGTTCTTC
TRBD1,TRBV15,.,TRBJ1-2,CATSRERQGAGGYTF,TGTGCCACCAGCAGAGAGCGACAGGGGGCAGGTGGCTACACCTTC
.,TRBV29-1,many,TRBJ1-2,CSVVTDQYGYTF,TGCAGCGTTGTGACAGATCAGTATGGCTACACCTTC
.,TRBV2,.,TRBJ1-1,CASSTGGENTEAFF,TGTGCCAGCAGTACCGGCGGGGAGAACACTGAAGCTTTCTTT
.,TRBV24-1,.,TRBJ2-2,CATSDRNTGELFF,TGTGCCACCAGTGATAGGAACACCGGGGAGCTGTTTTTT
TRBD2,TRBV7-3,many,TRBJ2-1,CASSLVAGGSNEQFF,TGTGCCAGCAGCTTAGTTGCGGGGGGGAGCAATGAGCAGTTCTTC
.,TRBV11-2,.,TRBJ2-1,CASSSGGSGRLNEQFF,TGTGCCAGCAGCTCGGGGGGCTCCGGTAGGTTGAATGAGCAGTTCTTC
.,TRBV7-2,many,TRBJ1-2,CASSHAQRWGYGYTF,TGTGCCAGCAGCCACGCACAAAGGTGGGGCTATGGCTACACCTTC
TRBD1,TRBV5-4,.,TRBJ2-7,CASSFGTGGEQYF,TGTGCCAGCAGCTTCGGGACAGGGGGCGAGCAGTACTTC
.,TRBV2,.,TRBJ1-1,CASSGASGEAFF,TGTGCCAGCAGTGGTGCTAGTGGTGAAGCTTTCTTT
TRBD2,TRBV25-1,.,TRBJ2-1,CASSNPGLAGAHNEQFF,TGTGCCAGCAGTAACCCTGGGCTAGCGGGAGCCCACAATGAGCAGTTCTTC
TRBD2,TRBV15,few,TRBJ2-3,CATMRLAGGLTDTQYF,TGTGCCACCATGAGGCTAGCGGGAGGACTCACAGATACGCAGTATTTT
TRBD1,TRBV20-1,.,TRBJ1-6,CSASRTGGTGGSNSPLHF,TGCAGTGCTAGCCGGACCGGTGGGACAGGGGGCTCTAATTCACCCCTCCACTTT
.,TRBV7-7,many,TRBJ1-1,CASSLAPLSPTSNTEAFF,TGTGCTAGCAGCTTAGCCCCCCTTAGCCCCACATCGAACACTGAAGCTTTCTTT
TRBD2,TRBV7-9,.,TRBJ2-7,CASSFLSGNSYEQYF,TGTGCCAGCAGCTTTCTAAGCGGGAACTCCTACGAGCAGTACTTC
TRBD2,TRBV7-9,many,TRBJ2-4,CASSGGGSIQYF,TGTGCCAGCAGCGGGGGGGGGAGCATTCAGTACTTC
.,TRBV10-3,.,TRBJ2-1,CAMGEDNEQFF,TGTGCCATGGGGGAGGACAATGAGCAGTTCTTC
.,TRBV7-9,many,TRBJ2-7,CASTYYGGSSYEQYF,TGTGCCAGCACCTACTATGGCGGGTCCTCCTACGAGCAGTACTTC
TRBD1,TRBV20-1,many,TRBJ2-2,CSAIGTGPGELFF,TGCAGTGCGATTGGGACAGGGCCCGGGGAGCTGTTTTTT
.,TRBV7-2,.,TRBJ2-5,CASSFGTQYF,TGTGCCAGCAGCTTTGGGACCCAGTACTTC
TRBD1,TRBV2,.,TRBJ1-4,CASTDRAGSLFF,TGTGCCAGCACCGACAGGGCCGGGTCGCTGTTTTTT
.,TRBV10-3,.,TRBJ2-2,CAISAAGELFF,TGTGCCATCAGTGCCGCCGGGGAGCTGTTTTTT
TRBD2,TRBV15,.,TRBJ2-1,CATSRDGGLAHTYNEQFF,TGTGCCACCAGCAGAGATGGGGGACTAGCCCACACCTACAATGAGCAGTTCTTC
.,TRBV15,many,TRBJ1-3,CATSREGKTGKIYF,TGTGCCACCAGCAGAGAGGGAAAAACAGGAAAAATATATTTT
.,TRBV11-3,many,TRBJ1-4,CASSLDPQGREKLFF,TGTGCCAGCAGCTTAGATCCCCAGGGAAGGGAAAAACTGTTTTTT
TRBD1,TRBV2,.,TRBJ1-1,CASMMLDRAYTEAFF,TGTGCCAGCATGATGTTGGACAGGGCGTACACTGAAGCTTTCTTT
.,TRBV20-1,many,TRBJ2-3,CSARDPKGDTQYF,TGCAGTGCTAGAGATCCGAAGGGAGATACGCAGTATTTT